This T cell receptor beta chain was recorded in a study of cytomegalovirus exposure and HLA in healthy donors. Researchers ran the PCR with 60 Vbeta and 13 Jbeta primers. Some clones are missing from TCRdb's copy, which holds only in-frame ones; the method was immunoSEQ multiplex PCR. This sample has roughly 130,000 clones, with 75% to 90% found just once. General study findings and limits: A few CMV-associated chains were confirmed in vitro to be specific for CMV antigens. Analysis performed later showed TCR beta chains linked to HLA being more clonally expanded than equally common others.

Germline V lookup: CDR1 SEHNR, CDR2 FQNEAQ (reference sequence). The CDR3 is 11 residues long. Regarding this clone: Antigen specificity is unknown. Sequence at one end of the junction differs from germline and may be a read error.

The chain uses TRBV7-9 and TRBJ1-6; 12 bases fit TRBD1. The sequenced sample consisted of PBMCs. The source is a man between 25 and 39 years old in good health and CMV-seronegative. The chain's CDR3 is CASSLRDRGPF. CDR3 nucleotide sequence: TGTGCCAGCAGCCTCCGGGACAGGGGGCCCTTT.